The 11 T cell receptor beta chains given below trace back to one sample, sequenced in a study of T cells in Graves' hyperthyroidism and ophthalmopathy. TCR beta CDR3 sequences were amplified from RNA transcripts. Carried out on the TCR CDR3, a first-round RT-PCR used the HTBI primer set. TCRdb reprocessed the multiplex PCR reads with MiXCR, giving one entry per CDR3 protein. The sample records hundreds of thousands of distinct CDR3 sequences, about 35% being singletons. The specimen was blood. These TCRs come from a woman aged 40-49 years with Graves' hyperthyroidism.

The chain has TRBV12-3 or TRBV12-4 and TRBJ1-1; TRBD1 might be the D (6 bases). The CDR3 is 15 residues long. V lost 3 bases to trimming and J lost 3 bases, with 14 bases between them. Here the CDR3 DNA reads TGTGCCAGCAGTTTGAACGTCAGGGGAGACACTGAAGCTTTCTTT. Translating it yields CASSLNVRGDTEAFF.

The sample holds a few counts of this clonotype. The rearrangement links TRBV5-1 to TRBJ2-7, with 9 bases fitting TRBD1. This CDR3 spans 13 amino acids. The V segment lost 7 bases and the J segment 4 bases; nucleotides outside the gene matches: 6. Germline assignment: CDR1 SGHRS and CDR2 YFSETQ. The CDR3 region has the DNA TGCGCCAGCGGAACCGGGACAGGGTACGAGCAGTACTTC. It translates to CASGTGTGYEQYF.

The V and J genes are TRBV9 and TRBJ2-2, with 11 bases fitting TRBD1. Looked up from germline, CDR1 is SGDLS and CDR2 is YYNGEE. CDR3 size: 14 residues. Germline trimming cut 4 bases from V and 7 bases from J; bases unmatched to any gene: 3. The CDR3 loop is CASSSGQGVGELFF. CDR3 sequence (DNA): TGTGCCAGCAGCTCGGGACAGGGGGTCGGGGAGCTGTTTTTT.

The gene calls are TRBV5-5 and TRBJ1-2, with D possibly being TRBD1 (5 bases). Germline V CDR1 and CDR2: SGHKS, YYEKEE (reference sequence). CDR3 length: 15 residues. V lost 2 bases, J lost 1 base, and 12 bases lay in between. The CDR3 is CASSFTNQGNYGYTF. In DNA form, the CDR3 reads TGTGCCAGCAGCTTTACCAATCAGGGTAACTATGGCTACACCTTC.

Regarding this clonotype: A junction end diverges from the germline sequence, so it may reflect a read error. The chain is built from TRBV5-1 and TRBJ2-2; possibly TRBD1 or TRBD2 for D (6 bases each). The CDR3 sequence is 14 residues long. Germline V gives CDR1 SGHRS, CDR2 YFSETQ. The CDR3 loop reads CASSFAGATGGLFF. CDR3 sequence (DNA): TGCGCCAGCAGCTTCGCAGGGGCCACCGGGGGGCTGTTTTTT. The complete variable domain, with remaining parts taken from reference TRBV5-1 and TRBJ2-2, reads KAGVTQTPRYLIKTRGQQVTLSCSPISGHRSVSWYQQTPGQGLQFLFEYFSETQRNKGNFPGRFSGRQFSNSRSEMNVSTLELGDSALYLCASSFAGATGGLFFGEGSRLTVL.

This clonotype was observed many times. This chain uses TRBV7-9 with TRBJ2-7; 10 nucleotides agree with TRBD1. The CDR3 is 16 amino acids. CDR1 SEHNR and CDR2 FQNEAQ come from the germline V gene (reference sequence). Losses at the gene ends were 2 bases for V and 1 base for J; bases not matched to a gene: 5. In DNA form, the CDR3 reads TGTGCCAGCAGCTTATTCGGGGGACAGGGGTCCTACGAGCAGTACTTC. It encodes CASSLFGGQGSYEQYF. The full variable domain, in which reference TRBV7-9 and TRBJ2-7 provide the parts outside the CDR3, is DTGVSQNPRHKITKRGQNVTFRCDPISEHNRLYWYRQTLGQGPEFLTYFQNEAQLEKSRLLSDRFSAERPKGSFSTLEIQRTEQGDSAMYLCASSLFGGQGSYEQYFGPGTRLTVT.

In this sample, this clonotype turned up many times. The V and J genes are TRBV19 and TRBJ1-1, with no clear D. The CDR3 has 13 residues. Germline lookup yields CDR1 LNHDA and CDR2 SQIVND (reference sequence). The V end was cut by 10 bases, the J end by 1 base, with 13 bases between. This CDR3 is CATMTARNTEAFF. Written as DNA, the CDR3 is TGTGCCACTATGACGGCTCGGAACACTGAAGCTTTCTTT.

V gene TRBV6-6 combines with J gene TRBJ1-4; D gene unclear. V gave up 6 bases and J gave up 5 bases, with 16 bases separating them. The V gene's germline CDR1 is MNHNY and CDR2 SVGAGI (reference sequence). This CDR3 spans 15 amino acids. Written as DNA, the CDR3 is TGTGCCAGCAGCTTAAAGGAAGGAGGGAATGAAAAACTGTTTTTT. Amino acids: CASSLKEGGNEKLFF.

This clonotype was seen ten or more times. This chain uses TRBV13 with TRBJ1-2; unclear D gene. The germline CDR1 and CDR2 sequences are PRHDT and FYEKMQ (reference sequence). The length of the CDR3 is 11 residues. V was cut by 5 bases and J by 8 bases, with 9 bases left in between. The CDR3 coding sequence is TGTGCCAGCAGCCTCAATATGGGCTACACCTTC. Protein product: CASSLNMGYTF.

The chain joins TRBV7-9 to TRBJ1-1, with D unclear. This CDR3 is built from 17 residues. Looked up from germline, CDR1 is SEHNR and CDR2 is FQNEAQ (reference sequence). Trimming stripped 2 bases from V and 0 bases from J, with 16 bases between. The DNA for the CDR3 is TGTGCCAGCAGCTTAAAACCCCGGGCAGCCCTGAACACTGAAGCTTTCTTT. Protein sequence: CASSLKPRAALNTEAFF.

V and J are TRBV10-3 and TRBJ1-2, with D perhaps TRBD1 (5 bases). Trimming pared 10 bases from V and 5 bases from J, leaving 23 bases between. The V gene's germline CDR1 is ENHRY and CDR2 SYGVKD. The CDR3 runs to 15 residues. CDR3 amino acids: CASREGLGEGYGYTF. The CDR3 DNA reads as TGTGCCAGCAGGGAAGGCCTCGGGGAAGGATATGGCTACACCTTC.